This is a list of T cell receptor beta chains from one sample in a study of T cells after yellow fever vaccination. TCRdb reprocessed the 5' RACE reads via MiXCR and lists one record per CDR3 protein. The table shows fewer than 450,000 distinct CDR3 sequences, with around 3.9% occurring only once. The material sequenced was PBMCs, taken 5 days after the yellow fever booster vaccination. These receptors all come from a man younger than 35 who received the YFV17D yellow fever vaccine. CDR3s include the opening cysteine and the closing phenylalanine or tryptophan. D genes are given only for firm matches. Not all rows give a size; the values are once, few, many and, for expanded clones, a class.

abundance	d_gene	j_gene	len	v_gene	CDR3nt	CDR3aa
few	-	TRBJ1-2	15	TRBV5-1	TGCGCCAGCAGCTTGGAGGCGCCCATCGCCTATGGCTACACCTTC	CASSLEAPIAYGYTF
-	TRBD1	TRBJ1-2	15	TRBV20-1	TGCAGTGCTAGAGATAGGGGGGCAGGGGGTTATGGCTACACCTTC	CSARDRGAGGYGYTF
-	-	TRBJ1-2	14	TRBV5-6	TGTGCCAGCAGCTTTTCATGGGGGCGAGATGGCTACACCTTC	CASSFSWGRDGYTF
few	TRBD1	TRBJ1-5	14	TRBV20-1	TGCAGTGCTGGACAGGGAGTAGGGAATCAGCCCCAGCATTTT	CSAGQGVGNQPQHF
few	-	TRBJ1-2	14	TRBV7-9	TGTGCCAGCAGCTTAGAAGGGGGGTACGATGGCTACACCTTC	CASSLEGGYDGYTF
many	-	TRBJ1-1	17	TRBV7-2	TGTGCCAGCAGCTTGGCTGCTTCTCGGCCTATGAACACTGAAGCTTTCTTT	CASSLAASRPMNTEAFF
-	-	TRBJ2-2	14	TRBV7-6	TGTGCCAGCAGCTCAGGGGTATCGTCCGGGGAGCTGTTTTTT	CASSSGVSSGELFF
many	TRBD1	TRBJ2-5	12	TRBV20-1	TGCATGGTCAGGGGGCGGAGGGAGACCCAGTACTTC	CMVRGRRETQYF
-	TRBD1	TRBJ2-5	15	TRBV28	TGTGCCAGCAGTTTGGACAGGGGGGGAGGAGAGACCCAGTACTTC	CASSLDRGGGETQYF
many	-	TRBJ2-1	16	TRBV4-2	TGTGCCAGCAGCCATGGCGGGTACAGCTCCTACAATGAGCAGTTCTTC	CASSHGGYSSYNEQFF
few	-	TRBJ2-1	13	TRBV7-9	TGTGCCAGCAGCTTATTAGCAGACAATGAGCAGTTCTTC	CASSLLADNEQFF
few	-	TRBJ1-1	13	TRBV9	TGTGCCAGCAGCGTAGACGGATACACGGAAGCTTTCTTT	CASSVDGYTEAFF
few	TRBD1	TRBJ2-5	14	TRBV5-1	TGCGCCAGCAGCTTGAGACAGGGGAAAGAGACCCAGTACTTC	CASSLRQGKETQYF
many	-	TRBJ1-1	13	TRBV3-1	TGTGCCAGCTCCACACAGACGAACACTGAAGCTTTCTTT	CASSTQTNTEAFF
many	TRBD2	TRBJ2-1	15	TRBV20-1	TGCAGTGCTGGGAAGACTAGCGGGGGTATTAAGGGGCAGTTCTTC	CSAGKTSGGIKGQFF
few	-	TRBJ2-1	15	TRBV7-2	TGTGCCAGCAGCTTAACTGAGGGGGGGACAATGAAGCAGTTCTTC	CASSLTEGGTMKQFF
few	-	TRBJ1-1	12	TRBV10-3	TGTGCCATCAGGGGGTCGGGGACTGAAGCTTTCTTT	CAIRGSGTEAFF
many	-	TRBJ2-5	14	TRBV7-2	TGTGCCAGCAGCTTAGCGGGGGCCCAAGAGACCCAGTACTTC	CASSLAGAQETQYF